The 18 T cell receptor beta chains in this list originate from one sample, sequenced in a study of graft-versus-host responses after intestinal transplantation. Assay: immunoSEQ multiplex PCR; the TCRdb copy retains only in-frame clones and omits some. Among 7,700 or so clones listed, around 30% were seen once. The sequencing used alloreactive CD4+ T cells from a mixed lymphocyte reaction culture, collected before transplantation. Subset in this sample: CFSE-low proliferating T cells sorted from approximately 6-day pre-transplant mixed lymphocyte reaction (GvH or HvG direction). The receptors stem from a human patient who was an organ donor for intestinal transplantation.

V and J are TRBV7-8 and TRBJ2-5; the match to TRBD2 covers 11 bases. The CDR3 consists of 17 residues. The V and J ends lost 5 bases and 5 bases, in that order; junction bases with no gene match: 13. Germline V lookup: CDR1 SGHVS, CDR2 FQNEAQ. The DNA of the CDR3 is TGTGCCAGCAGCGCGAATTTGATAGCGGGAGGGTGGGAGACCCAGTACTTC. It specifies CASSANLIAGGWETQYF. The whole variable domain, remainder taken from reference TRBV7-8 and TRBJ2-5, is GAGVSQSPRYKVAKRGQDVALRCDPISGHVSLFWYQQALGQGPEFLTYFQNEAQLDKSGLPSDRFFAERPEGSVSTLKIQRTQQEDSAVYLCASSANLIAGGWETQYFGPGTRLLVL.

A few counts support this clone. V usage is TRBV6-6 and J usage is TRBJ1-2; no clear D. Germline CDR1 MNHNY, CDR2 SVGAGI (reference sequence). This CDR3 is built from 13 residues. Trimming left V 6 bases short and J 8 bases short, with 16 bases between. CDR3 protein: CASRYSSSWGYTF. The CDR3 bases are TGTGCCAGCAGGTACAGCTCGAGCTGGGGCTACACCTTC.

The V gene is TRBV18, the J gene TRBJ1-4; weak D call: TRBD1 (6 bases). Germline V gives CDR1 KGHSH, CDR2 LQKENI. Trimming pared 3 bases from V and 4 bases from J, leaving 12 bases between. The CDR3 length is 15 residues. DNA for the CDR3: TGTGCCAGCTCACCGACGACAGGTATTAATGAAAAACTGTTTTTT. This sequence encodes CASSPTTGINEKLFF.

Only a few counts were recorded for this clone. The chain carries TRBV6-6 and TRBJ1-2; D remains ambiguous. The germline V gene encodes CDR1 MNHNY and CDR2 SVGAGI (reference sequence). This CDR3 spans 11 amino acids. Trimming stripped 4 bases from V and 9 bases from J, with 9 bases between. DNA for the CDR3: TGTGCCAGCAGTTCCGGGTTTAGCTACACCTTC. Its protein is CASSSGFSYTF.

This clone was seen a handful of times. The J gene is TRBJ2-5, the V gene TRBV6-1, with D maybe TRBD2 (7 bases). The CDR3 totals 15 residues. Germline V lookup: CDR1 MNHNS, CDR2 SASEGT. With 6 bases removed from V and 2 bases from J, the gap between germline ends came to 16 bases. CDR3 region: CASRTDGGTQETQYF. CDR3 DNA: TGTGCCAGCAGAACCGACGGGGGGACACAAGAGACCCAGTACTTC.

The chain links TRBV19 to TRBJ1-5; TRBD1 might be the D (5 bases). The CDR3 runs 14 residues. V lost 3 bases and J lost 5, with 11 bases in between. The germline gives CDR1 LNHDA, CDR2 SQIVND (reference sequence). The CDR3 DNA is TGTGCCAGTAGTATTCAGGGAGGGGATCAGCCCCAGCATTTT. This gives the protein CASSIQGGDQPQHF. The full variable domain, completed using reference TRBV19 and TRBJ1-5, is DGGITQSPKYLFRKEGQNVTLSCEQNLNHDAMYWYRQDPGQGLRLIYYSQIVNDFQKGDIAEGYSVSREKKESFPLTVTSAQKNPTAFYLCASSIQGGDQPQHFGDGTRLSIL.

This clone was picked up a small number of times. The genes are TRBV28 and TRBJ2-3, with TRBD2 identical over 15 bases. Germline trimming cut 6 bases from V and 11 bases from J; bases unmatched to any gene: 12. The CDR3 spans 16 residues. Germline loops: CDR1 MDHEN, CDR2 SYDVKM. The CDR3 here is CASRLPGLAGGVEQYF. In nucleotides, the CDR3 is TGTGCCAGCAGGCTCCCGGGACTAGCGGGAGGTGTGGAGCAGTATTTT.

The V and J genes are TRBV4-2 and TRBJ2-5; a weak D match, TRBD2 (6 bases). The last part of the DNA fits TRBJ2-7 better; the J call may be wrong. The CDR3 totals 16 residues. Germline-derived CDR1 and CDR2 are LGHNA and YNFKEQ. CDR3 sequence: CASSHRSGTFTYEQYF. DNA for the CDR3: TGTGCCAGCAGCCACCGCTCCGGGACTTTTACCTACGAGCAGTACTTC.

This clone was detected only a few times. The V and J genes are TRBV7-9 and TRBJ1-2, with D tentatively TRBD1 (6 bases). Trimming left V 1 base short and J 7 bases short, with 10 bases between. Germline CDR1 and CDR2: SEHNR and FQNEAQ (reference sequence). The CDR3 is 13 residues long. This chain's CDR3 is CASSLETRGGYTF. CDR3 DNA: TGTGCCAGCAGCTTAGAGACCAGGGGTGGCTACACCTTC.

The CDR3 sequence: CASSLKPGQGPTDTQYF. Here the CDR3 DNA reads TGTGCCAGCAGCCTTAAGCCGGGACAGGGCCCAACAGATACGCAGTATTTT. The V call is TRBV2, the J call TRBJ2-3; 9 nucleotides line up with TRBD1. Germline-derived CDR1 and CDR2 are SNHLY and FYNNEI. CDR3 length: 17 amino acids. The trim removed 6 bases at V and 3 bases at J, leaving 13 bases unmatched.

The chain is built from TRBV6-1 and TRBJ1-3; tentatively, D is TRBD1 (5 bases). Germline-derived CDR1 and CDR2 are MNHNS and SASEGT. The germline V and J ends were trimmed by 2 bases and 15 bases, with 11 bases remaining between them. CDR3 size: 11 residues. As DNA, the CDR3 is TGTGCCAGCAGTGAATTGGGGGGGGAATATTTT. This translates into CASSELGGEYF.

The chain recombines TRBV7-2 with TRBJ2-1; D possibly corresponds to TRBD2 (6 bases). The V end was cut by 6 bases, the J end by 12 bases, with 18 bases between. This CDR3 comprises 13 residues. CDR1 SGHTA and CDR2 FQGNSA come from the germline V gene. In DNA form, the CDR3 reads TGTGCCAGCAGGCTCCCTCCGGGGGATGGGCAGTTCTTC. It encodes CASRLPPGDGQFF.

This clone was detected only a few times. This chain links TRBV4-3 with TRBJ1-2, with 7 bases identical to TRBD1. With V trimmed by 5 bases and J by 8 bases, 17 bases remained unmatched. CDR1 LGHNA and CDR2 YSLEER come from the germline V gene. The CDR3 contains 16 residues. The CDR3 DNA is TGCGCCAGCAGCGAAACCCTGACAGGGAGGAATAAGGGCTACACCTTC. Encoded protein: CASSETLTGRNKGYTF.

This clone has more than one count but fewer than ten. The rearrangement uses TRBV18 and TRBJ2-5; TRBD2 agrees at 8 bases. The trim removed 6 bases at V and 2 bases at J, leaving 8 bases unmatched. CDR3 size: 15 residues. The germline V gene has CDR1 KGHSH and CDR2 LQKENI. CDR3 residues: CASSQNPGGQETQYF. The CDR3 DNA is TGTGCCAGCTCCCAGAACCCGGGGGGGCAAGAGACCCAGTACTTC.

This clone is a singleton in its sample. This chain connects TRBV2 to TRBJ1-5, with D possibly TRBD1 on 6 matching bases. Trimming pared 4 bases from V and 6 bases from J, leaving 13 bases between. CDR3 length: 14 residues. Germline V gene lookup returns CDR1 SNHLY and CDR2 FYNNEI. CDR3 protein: CASSADRYFQPQHF. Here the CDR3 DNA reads TGTGCCAGCAGTGCGGACAGATACTTTCAGCCCCAGCATTTT.

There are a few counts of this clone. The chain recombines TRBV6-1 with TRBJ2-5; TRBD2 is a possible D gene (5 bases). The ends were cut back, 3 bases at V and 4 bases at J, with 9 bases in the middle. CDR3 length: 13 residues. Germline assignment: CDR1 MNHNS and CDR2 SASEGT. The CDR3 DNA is TGTGCCAGCAGTGAGGGAGTTCGAGAGACCCAGTACTTC. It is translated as CASSEGVRETQYF.

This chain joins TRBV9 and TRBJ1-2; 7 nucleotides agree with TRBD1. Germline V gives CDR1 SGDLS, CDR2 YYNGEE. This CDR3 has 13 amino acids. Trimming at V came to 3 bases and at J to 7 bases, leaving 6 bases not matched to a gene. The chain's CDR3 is CASSGDRASGYTF. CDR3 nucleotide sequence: TGTGCCAGCAGCGGCGACAGGGCTAGTGGCTACACCTTC.

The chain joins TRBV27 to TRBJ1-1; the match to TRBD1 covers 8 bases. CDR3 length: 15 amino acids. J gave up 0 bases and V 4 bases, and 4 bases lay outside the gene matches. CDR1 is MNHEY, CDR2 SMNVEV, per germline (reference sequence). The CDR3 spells CASSYRGGMNTEAFF. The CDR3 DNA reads TGTGCCAGCAGTTACAGGGGGGGGATGAACACTGAAGCTTTCTTT.